A single sample is the source of the 14 T cell receptor beta chains below, sequenced in a study of shared clonotypes between healthy human individuals. Sequencing used immunoSEQ multiplex PCR; TCRdb keeps in-frame clones, though not all of them. The top ten hold more than 1.5% of the sample, which has hundreds of thousands of clones, about 80% seen once. Sequences were obtained from memory CD4+ T cells sorted from blood. Subset of the sample: CD45RA-negative fraction. The receptors derive from a woman in her thirties in good health.

This clone was detected once. The V gene is TRBV18, the J gene TRBJ2-1, with a weak D call TRBD2 (5 bases). The CDR3 is 15 residues long. Germline CDR1 is KGHSH and CDR2 is LQKENI. V was cut by 6 bases and J by 6 bases, with 18 bases left in between. CDR3 region: CASSYKLEGPNEQFF. The CDR3 region has the DNA TGTGCCAGCTCGTACAAACTAGAGGGTCCCAATGAGCAGTTCTTC.

This chain connects TRBV7-8 to TRBJ2-1; tentatively, D is TRBD2 (7 bases). The CDR3 runs to 16 residues. CDR1 is SGHVS, CDR2 FQNEAQ, per germline. Trimming left V 5 bases short and J 2 bases short, with 16 bases between. In DNA, the CDR3 is TGTGCCAGCAGCCAACTAGCGTCAGGGGCCTACAATGAGCAGTTCTTC. Protein: CASSQLASGAYNEQFF.

The gene calls are TRBV7-6 and TRBJ2-7; 7 bases line up with TRBD1. The germline gives CDR1 SGHVS, CDR2 FNYEAQ. With V trimmed by 6 bases and J by 3 bases, 5 bases remained unmatched. CDR3 length: 13 residues. In DNA form, the CDR3 reads TGTGCCAGCAGTCGACAGGGAGACTACGAGCAGTACTTC. Protein: CASSRQGDYEQYF.

The chain combines TRBV11-2 with TRBJ2-3; TRBD2 agrees at 11 bases. Germline lookup yields CDR1 SGHAT and CDR2 FQNNGV. V shed 5 bases, J shed 3 bases, and the junction held 16 bases outside the gene matches. The CDR3 loop spans 19 amino acids. The CDR3 nucleotides are TGTGCCAGCAGCCCCGCCCCCGAACTAGCGGGAGATCGGACAGATACGCAGTATTTT. Translated, it gives CASSPAPELAGDRTDTQYF.

The chain's CDR3 is CASRPILAGVDEQYF. DNA of the CDR3: TGTGCCAGCAGACCAATCTTGGCAGGGGTGGACGAGCAGTACTTC. V and J are TRBV28 and TRBJ2-7; possibly TRBD1 for D (6 bases). V lost 6 bases, J lost 5 bases, and 20 bases lay in between. The CDR3 length is 15 residues. Germline CDR1 reads MDHEN; CDR2 reads SYDVKM.

The chain recombines TRBV28 with TRBJ2-3; D is possibly TRBD2 (7 bases). V was cut by 6 bases and J by 3 bases, with 22 bases left in between. Germline assignment: CDR1 MDHEN and CDR2 SYDVKM. This CDR3 has 17 residues. In DNA, the CDR3 is TGTGCCAGCAGACCCCCCGGGGGGCGTGGAAGGACAGATACGCAGTATTTT. Protein: CASRPPGGRGRTDTQYF.

This sequence joins TRBV28 and TRBJ2-3, with a weak D call TRBD2 (6 bases). The V gene's germline CDR1 is MDHEN and CDR2 SYDVKM. The CDR3 has 12 amino acids. V shed 10 bases and J shed 11 bases, with 19 bases lying between them. The CDR3 loop is CATSRETNKQYF. The CDR3 DNA reads as TGTGCCACTTCGCGGGAAACAAATAAGCAGTATTTT.

The rearrangement uses TRBV6-5 and TRBJ2-5, with a possible D match to TRBD1 (6 bases). V shed 8 bases and J shed 0 bases, with 13 bases lying between them. The V gene's germline CDR1 is MNHEY and CDR2 SVGAGI. This CDR3 comprises 14 residues. The CDR3 protein is CASGFRGYQETQYF. The CDR3 DNA follows: TGTGCCAGCGGGTTCAGGGGCTACCAAGAGACCCAGTACTTC.

J is TRBJ2-6 and V is TRBV2; D is possibly TRBD1 (6 bases). This CDR3 has 15 residues. Germline-derived CDR1 and CDR2 are SNHLY and FYNNEI. V lost 5 bases and J lost 2, with 10 bases in between. Written as DNA, the CDR3 is TGTGCCAGCAGTCTTAGGGGGACTGGGGCCAACGTCCTGACTTTC. Encoded protein: CASSLRGTGANVLTF.

The count of this clone is one. This sequence joins TRBV5-4 and TRBJ1-1, with 8 positions matching TRBD1. Losses at the gene ends were 4 bases for V and 0 bases for J; bases not matched to a gene: 5. Germline V gene lookup returns CDR1 SGHNT and CDR2 YYREEE (reference sequence). CDR3 length: 15 residues. This CDR3 is CASSQGQELNTEAFF. Written as DNA, the CDR3 is TGTGCCAGCAGCCAGGGACAGGAGTTGAACACTGAAGCTTTCTTT.

V and J are TRBV2 and TRBJ2-7; the D gene is possibly TRBD2 (5 bases). V lost 3 bases, J lost 4 bases, and 10 bases lay in between. The germline V gene has CDR1 SNHLY and CDR2 FYNNEI. The CDR3 is made up of 13 amino acids. Here the CDR3 reads CASSDGVLYEQYF. The DNA for the CDR3 is TGTGCCAGCAGTGACGGGGTTTTGTACGAGCAGTACTTC.

The V and J genes are TRBV18 and TRBJ1-5; no clear D. V was cut by 3 bases and J by 7 bases, with 13 bases left in between. CDR1 and CDR2 from the germline V gene are KGHSH and LQKENI. There are 14 residues in the CDR3. CDR3 region: CASSPDVIVQPQHF. The CDR3, as DNA: TGTGCCAGCTCACCGGACGTGATAGTCCAGCCCCAGCATTTT.

This clone was seen once. This chain links TRBV28 with TRBJ2-7, with 9 nucleotides matching TRBD2. In germline, CDR1 is MDHEN, CDR2 SYDVKM. V gave up 5 bases and J gave up 3 bases; unmatched junction bases: 5. The CDR3 totals 14 residues. CDR3 sequence reads: CASSPRLADYEQYF. The CDR3 region has the DNA TGTGCCAGCAGTCCTAGACTAGCGGACTACGAGCAGTACTTC.

The chain employs TRBV4-1 and TRBJ2-1; 9 positions agree with TRBD1. Germline V gene sequence: CDR1 MGHRA, CDR2 YSYEKL. Unmatched junction bases numbered 11, after V lost 3 bases and J lost 11 bases. This CDR3 is built from 15 residues. For the CDR3, the DNA is TGCGCCAGCAGCCATCCGGGACAGGGTAAAGGGAAGCAGTTCTTC. Translating it yields CASSHPGQGKGKQFF.